This T cell receptor (beta chain) was profiled in a study of brain T cells in children with intractable seizures. The ends lost 3 bases at V and 2 bases at J; junction bases unmatched: 5. This CDR3 region has 14 residues. CDR1 is SGHNT, CDR2 YYREEE, per germline (reference sequence). Time point indicated: blood from clinic visit 5 months post-surgery; TSC patient then seizure free. Surgery cases with the highest brain T cell transcript signatures were chosen for sequencing. A word on this clone: Its target is not known.

TCRdb's table, derived via immunoSEQ multiplex PCR, lists solely in-frame clones and lacks some. This table holds about 340,000 clones, 93% found once. Overall study findings and caveats: Patients' HCMV serostatus was unknown; virus specificity rests on CDR3 similarity alone.

This receptor was identified in a boy under two years old with tuberous sclerosis and intractable seizures. Sequencing used peripheral blood, obtained more than 4 months after surgery. This chain uses TRBV5-4 with TRBJ2-7, with 7 bases lining up with TRBD1. CDR3 loop: CASSSYQGAYEQYF. The CDR3 nucleotides read TGTGCCAGCAGCTCATATCAGGGGGCCTACGAGCAGTACTTC.